This entry is about one T cell receptor beta chain. The specificity of this receptor is unknown. The record has no base qualities; no much larger clone is one base away. Using the deep immunoSEQ assay, TCR CDR3 regions were amplified from genomic DNA by multiplex PCR. Genomic DNA extracted from each cell subset was distributed evenly over all wells of several immunoSEQ 96-well plates, and each plate served as one replicate. For sorted subsets, each replicate PCR was loaded with about 0.2 ug genomic DNA, equivalent to 25,000 to 35,000 T cell genomes. Purified libraries were measured with a Qubit 3.0 fluorometer, size-checked on a Bioanalyzer 2100, and measured again with the KAPA Library Quantification kit. A separate single-read 150-cycle Illumina NextSeq 550 flow cell was used to sequence each immunoSEQ 96-well plate. In the source study's methods: Because the immunoSEQ output included only junctional sequences and no quality scores, the filtering could not be the same as the filtering used for full-length reads. Sequences were annotated with PyIR, a Python wrapper for IgBLAST v1.9, and V/J genes and CDR3 were assigned using IMGT germline references. Any read was removed if the V/J assignment was weak (E-value above 1e-6), the CDR3 was missing, or the read contained stop codons, out-of-frame junctions, or ambiguous translated residues. V3J clonotypes were defined as sequences sharing the same inferred V gene, J gene, and CDR3 amino acid sequence. The percentage overlap between two repertoires was calculated by dividing the number of shared unique clonotypes by the size of the smaller repertoire. Three approaches were used to assess repertoire richness: RTK rarefaction, the Chao1 estimator, and Recon v2.1 estimates of unobserved clonotypes. For all TCRbeta clonotypes obtained by the gDNA method from a few donors, generation probabilities were computed with OLGA. TCRdb took this table from immuneACCESS and kept in-frame rearrangements with V and J called. Such tables lack part of the clones; where checked against another copy, unresolved V genes explain under half of the gap, and the rest is unexplained. That table furnishes V, J and clone size, whereas the DNA furnished D and trimming. Recorded for this sample are some 2 million clones; 95% of them occurred a single time. The ten biggest clones cover 0.1% to 0.15% of the sample.

Healthy HIV-negative adults with no recently reported acute infections or vaccinations were included as donors. Every donor was a Caucasian adult residing in Nashville, Tennessee, USA. CD4+ T cells were enriched by magnetic negative selection; naive cells were then positively selected on CD45RA, and the negative fraction formed the memory subset. Blood was obtained by leukapheresis, after which PBMCs were separated by Ficoll-Histopaque density gradient centrifugation and cryopreserved in liquid nitrogen vapor phase. Analytical flow cytometry was used to check the purity and quantity of every magnetically sorted T cell population. Genomic DNA was isolated from each sorted fraction and quantified by UV absorbance on a Nanodrop 2000c. This sample is part of a study of shared clonotypes between healthy human individuals (dated by TCRdb to about 2020). The study in broad terms: Two women and a few men aged 18 to 49 years were included in the cohort. Blood TCR repertoires of roughly 5 healthy adults were deeply sequenced to estimate repertoire size and the extent of clonotype sharing between individuals. For each donor, CD4 naive and CD4 memory were each run on three plates, CD8 naive on two plates, and CD8 memory on one plate. To increase sequencing depth and limit assay-specific biases, different laboratories used diverse techniques to prepare libraries and sequence TCR repertoires. Each donor's leukapheresis produced roughly between about 0.85 and 10 billion PBMCs. The investigation overall reported the following: The small number of donors limited the genetic and exposure-history diversity represented. Based on pairwise subsampling, the degree of clonotype sharing among donors was expected to be affected by sequencing depth. Higher generation probabilities were observed for clonotypes shared by all four sorted-subset donors than for non-shared clonotypes. About 5% of naive CD4, around 3.5% of naive CD8, about 2.4% of memory CD4, and roughly 0.4% of memory CD8 clonotypes were shared across several donors. Naive subsets generally had larger estimated clonotype richness than memory subsets. Sampling was limited to blood, and TCR repertoires in tissue likely differ from TCR repertoires in blood. Even with the large sequencing depth, rarefaction of the sorted-subset datasets indicated that sequencing was incomplete.

Material for sequencing was naive CD4+ T cells sorted from blood. The sample's cell subset or site, from its label and the paper: CD45RA+ positively selected. The receptor comes from a man aged 18 to 35 in good health.

The CDR3 here reads CASSLTGGVYGYTF. The sequenced DNA: TGTGCCAGCAGTTTGACAGGGGGTGTCTATGGCTACACCTTC. The chain employs TRBV28 and TRBJ1-2, with 9 middle bases fitting TRBD1. The CDR3 has 14 amino acids, counting the end cysteine and phenylalanine. CDR3 DNA only is kept here, 42 bases in frame from base 1. The junction shows trimming of 3 bases on V and 4 bases on J, and the gene matches do not reach 3 bases of it. Looking up the germline V gene yields CDR1 MDHEN and CDR2 SYDVKM.